The rows below give T cell receptor beta chains drawn from one sample of a study of blood T cell repertoires in COVID-19. Data came from immunoSEQ multiplex PCR; TCRdb stores just in-frame clones and leaves some out. There are about 300,000 clones in the sample; 86% occur only once, and about 4% lies in the top ten. Sample: PBMCs or T cells enriched from blood (not recorded which). These receptors were collected from a man aged 25-45 years who had recovered from COVID-19. Both conserved end residues are part of each CDR3. D genes are given only for firm matches. The size field is filled for only some rows; it gives once, few, many or a size class.

once	TRBV5-1	TRBJ1-1	TRBD1	CASSLEGTGWNTEAFF	TGCGCCAGCAGCTTGGAGGGGACAGGGTGGAACACTGAAGCTTTCTTT
.	TRBV5-6	TRBJ1-1	.	CASSFRGNTEAFF	TGTGCCAGCAGCTTCAGGGGGAACACTGAAGCTTTCTTT
.	TRBV7-9	TRBJ2-7	.	CASSFSQGRYEQYF	TGTGCCAGCAGCTTCTCACAGGGACGCTACGAGCAGTACTTC
.	TRBV3-1/TRBV3-2	TRBJ1-2	TRBD1	CASNRQGRYGYTF	TGTGCCAGCAACCGACAGGGAAGGTATGGCTACACCTTC
few	TRBV7-8	TRBJ2-3	.	CASSYGWSQSTDTQYF	TGTGCCAGCAGCTACGGGTGGTCTCAAAGCACAGATACGCAGTATTTT
.	TRBV15	TRBJ2-2	TRBD1	CATSISISGRGRVAGELFF	TGTGCCACCAGCATCTCTATTAGTGGCAGGGGGCGGGTGGCCGGGGAGCTGTTTTTT
once	TRBV19	TRBJ2-5	TRBD1	CASSDRGLTETQYF	TGTGCCAGTAGTGACAGGGGGTTGACGGAGACCCAGTACTTC
.	TRBV7-8	TRBJ2-3	TRBD2	CASSLVWRGVSTDTQYF	TGTGCCAGCAGCTTAGTCTGGCGGGGGGTTAGCACAGATACGCAGTATTTT
.	TRBV9	TRBJ1-1	.	CASSLEDTEAFF	TGTGCCAGCAGCCTGGAGGACACTGAAGCTTTCTTT
once	TRBV29-1	TRBJ1-2	.	CSVALSRQLNYGYTF	TGCAGCGTCGCCCTGTCACGACAGCTTAACTATGGCTACACCTTC
.	TRBV24-1	TRBJ2-3	TRBD2	CATSERGLAGERDTQYF	TGTGCCACCAGTGAGCGTGGACTAGCGGGAGAACGAGATACGCAGTATTTT
.	TRBV11-3	TRBJ2-7	.	CASSSRSGQIYEQYF	TGTGCCAGCAGCTCCCGAAGTGGACAGATCTACGAGCAGTACTTC
.	TRBV7-2	TRBJ1-2	.	CASSLLVQPRGYGYTF	TGTGCCAGCAGCTTATTGGTTCAGCCAAGGGGATATGGCTACACCTTC
.	TRBV28	TRBJ1-2	.	CASSRGGVETGYTF	TGTGCCAGCAGCCGTGGAGGGGTGGAAACCGGCTACACCTTC
.	TRBV5-1	TRBJ2-1	TRBD2	CASSLDLPGGFKNNEQFF	TGCGCCAGCAGCTTGGATCTGCCGGGAGGATTCAAAAACAATGAGCAGTTCTTC
.	TRBV3-1/TRBV3-2	TRBJ2-3	TRBD2	CASSRGRAADTQYF	TGTGCCAGCAGCCGGGGGAGGGCCGCAGATACGCAGTATTTT
.	TRBV6-6	TRBJ1-2	TRBD1	CASSYSDREYGYTF	TGTGCCAGCAGCTACTCAGACAGGGAGTATGGCTACACCTTC
.	TRBV28	TRBJ1-1	.	CASSTTGSSVFF	TGTGCCAGCAGCACGACAGGCTCTTCTGTTTTCTTT
.	TRBV6-5	TRBJ1-2	.	CASSYSIGQGYGYTF	TGTGCCAGCAGTTACTCGATCGGGCAGGGGTACGGCTACACCTTC
.	TRBV6-6	TRBJ1-2	TRBD1	CASSLRDRNYGYTF	TGTGCCAGCAGCCTGAGGGACAGGAACTATGGCTACACCTTC
.	TRBV19	TRBJ1-2	TRBD1	CASSTTPDRSNYGYTF	TGTGCCAGTAGTACCACCCCGGACAGGAGCAACTATGGCTACACCTTC
.	TRBV6-1	TRBJ1-1	.	CASSETETVNTEAFF	TGTGCCAGCAGTGAAACGGAGACGGTTAACACTGAAGCTTTCTTT
.	TRBV24-1	TRBJ2-1	TRBD2	CATSDRTGGDNEQFF	TGTGCCACCAGTGATAGGACGGGGGGTGACAATGAGCAGTTCTTC
.	TRBV7-2	TRBJ2-7	TRBD2	CASSSRGGGGGGSYEQYF	TGTGCCAGCAGCTCCCGCGGAGGGGGCGGGGGGGGCTCCTACGAGCAGTACTTC
.	TRBV19	TRBJ2-1	.	CASSIALDNEQFF	TGTGCCAGTAGTATAGCATTAGACAATGAGCAGTTCTTC
.	TRBV4-1	TRBJ1-2	TRBD1	CASSRGQGPTDGYTF	TGCGCCAGCAGCCGGGGACAGGGGCCCACGGATGGCTACACCTTC
.	TRBV4-2	TRBJ2-1	TRBD2	CASSPSGGAGEQFF	TGTGCCAGCAGCCCTAGCGGGGGGGCGGGTGAGCAGTTCTTC
.	TRBV9	TRBJ2-1	TRBD2	CASSSRGTSGRYSEQFF	TGTGCCAGCAGCTCGAGAGGGACTAGCGGGAGATATAGTGAGCAGTTCTTC
.	TRBV7-9	TRBJ1-1	TRBD1	CASSFQTGWTEAFF	TGTGCCAGCAGCTTCCAGACAGGGTGGACTGAAGCTTTCTTT
.	TRBV19	TRBJ2-7	TRBD1	CASSILTGGTYEQYF	TGTGCCAGTAGTATATTGACAGGGGGCACCTACGAGCAGTACTTC
.	TRBV2	TRBJ2-3	.	CASSVGVVGDTQYF	TGTGCCAGCAGTGTCGGGGTAGTCGGTGATACGCAGTATTTT
.	TRBV30	TRBJ2-7	.	CAWSTSLGYEQYF	TGTGCCTGGAGTACTAGCCTAGGTTACGAGCAGTACTTC
once	TRBV4-1	TRBJ1-4	TRBD1	CASSQGQGPRGEKLFF	TGCGCCAGCAGCCAAGGACAGGGGCCTAGGGGGGAAAAACTGTTTTTT
.	TRBV7-8	TRBJ1-2	.	CASSNLAGAAYYGYTF	TGTGCCAGCAGCAATCTTGCAGGTGCAGCTTACTATGGCTACACCTTC
.	TRBV28	TRBJ2-7	TRBD2	CASTFGHGLAGNSEQYF	TGTGCCAGCACCTTTGGACATGGACTAGCGGGAAACAGCGAGCAGTACTTC
.	TRBV5-1	TRBJ1-5	.	CASSLDEGAQPQHF	TGCGCCAGCAGCTTGGATGAGGGCGCTCAGCCCCAGCATTTT
.	TRBV11-3	TRBJ2-1	TRBD2	CASSQPGLAGESRQFF	TGTGCCAGCAGCCAACCGGGACTAGCGGGAGAATCTCGTCAGTTCTTC
.	TRBV29-1	TRBJ1-1	.	CSAEQGLSFF	TGCAGCGCTGAACAGGGTTTGTCTTTCTTT
.	TRBV7-8	TRBJ1-2	.	CASSHRDRSGDYGYTF	TGTGCCAGCAGCCACCGAGACAGGTCCGGGGACTATGGCTACACCTTC
.	TRBV15	TRBJ2-1	.	CATSGTREPYNEQFF	TGTGCCACCAGCGGAACGAGGGAGCCCTACAATGAGCAGTTCTTC
once	TRBV18	TRBJ2-2	.	CASSPDSMSDTGELFF	TGTGCCAGCTCACCGGACAGCATGTCGGACACCGGGGAGCTGTTTTTT
.	TRBV4-2	TRBJ1-1	.	CASSQVGGMNTEAFF	TGTGCCAGCAGCCAAGTGGGAGGAATGAACACTGAAGCTTTCTTT
.	TRBV6-5	TRBJ2-5	TRBD1	CASRAGQGRVTQYF	TGTGCCAGCAGAGCGGGACAGGGGAGGGTGACCCAGTACTTC
.	TRBV27	TRBJ2-7	TRBD1	CASSGQGASYEQYF	TGTGCCAGCAGCGGACAGGGCGCTTCCTACGAGCAGTACTTC
.	TRBV10-3	TRBJ2-3	TRBD2	CAIRALGGGADTQYF	TGTGCCATCAGAGCCTTAGGCGGGGGGGCAGATACGCAGTATTTT
.	TRBV6-5	TRBJ1-6	TRBD1	CASSYAGGSDNSPLHF	TGTGCCAGCAGTTACGCAGGGGGCTCTGATAATTCACCCCTCCACTTT
.	TRBV5-1	TRBJ2-3	.	CASSTRVRGDTQYF	TGCGCCAGCAGCACCAGGGTGCGCGGAGATACGCAGTATTTT
.	TRBV5-1	TRBJ2-1	TRBD2	CASSERGSPGRRSSYNEQFF	TGCGCCAGCAGTGAGCGGGGATCACCGGGGCGCCGGAGCTCCTACAATGAGCAGTTCTTC
.	TRBV10-1	TRBJ2-3	TRBD2	CASSLAGVTDTQYF	TGCGCCAGCAGTCTAGCGGGAGTGACAGATACGCAGTATTTT
.	TRBV6-5	TRBJ2-7	TRBD1	CASSLKRDSLYEQYF	TGTGCCAGCAGTCTCAAACGGGACAGTCTCTACGAGCAGTACTTC
.	TRBV7-2	TRBJ2-5	TRBD2	CASRVAGGMETQYF	TGTGCCAGCAGAGTAGCGGGAGGGATGGAGACCCAGTACTTC
.	TRBV7-9	TRBJ2-7	.	CASSLVGHRSSYEQYF	TGTGCCAGCAGCTTAGTCGGACACCGGAGCTCCTACGAGCAGTACTTC
.	TRBV7-2	TRBJ1-3	TRBD1	CASSLGRGPGNTIYF	TGTGCCAGCAGCTTAGGTAGGGGGCCTGGAAACACCATATATTTT
.	TRBV7-2	TRBJ2-3	.	CASSPLDRGTQYF	TGTGCCAGCAGCCCTCTAGACCGAGGTACGCAGTATTTT
once	TRBV18	TRBJ1-5	.	CASSPQGGTDQPQHF	TGTGCCAGCTCACCACAGGGGGGGACGGATCAGCCCCAGCATTTT
.	TRBV12-5	TRBJ2-2	.	CASGLDSNTGELFF	TGTGCTAGTGGTTTAGACTCGAACACCGGGGAGCTGTTTTTT
.	TRBV11-3	TRBJ2-5	.	CASSPPPGARETQYF	TGTGCCAGCAGCCCCCCCCCGGGAGCCAGGGAGACCCAGTACTTC